Listed below are T cell receptor beta chains from one sample, sequenced in a study of identical twins. TCRdb passed the 5' RACE reads through MiXCR, listing each CDR3 protein once. Among 1.5 million to 2 million distinct CDR3 sequences, around 29% were seen once, and the ten largest hold about 0.27%. The sequenced material came from cord blood. These receptors all stem from a newborn girl in good health. CDR3s include the opening cysteine and the closing phenylalanine or tryptophan. A D gene is named only where the DNA matches it firmly. Rows give clone size only sometimes, using once, few, many, or a class for an expanded clone.

clone_size j_call v_call d_call cdr3_nt cdr3_aa
- TRBJ2-6 TRBV14 - TGTGCCAGCAGCCAAGCCCACAGCTCTGGGGCCAACGTCCTGACTTTC CASSQAHSSGANVLTF
few TRBJ2-7 TRBV20-1 TRBD2 TGCAGTGCTGCCTGGACTAGTGCGCTCAACGAGCAGTACTTC CSAAWTSALNEQYF
few TRBJ2-1 TRBV28 - TGTGCCAGCAGATTACAGGGATGGGATGAGCAGTTCTTC CASRLQGWDEQFF
few TRBJ1-2 TRBV20-1 TRBD1 TGCAGTGCTAGAGGTGTGAGACAGGGGCTACTTAACTATGGCTACACCTTC CSARGVRQGLLNYGYTF
many TRBJ2-5 TRBV4-2 - TGTGCCAGCTCCCGGACCGGGTTTTTTGAGACCCAGTACTTC CASSRTGFFETQYF
few TRBJ2-3 TRBV20-1 - TGCAGTGCTAGGCGAGGGGGAAACACAGATACGCAGTATTTT CSARRGGNTDTQYF
many TRBJ2-3 TRBV10-3 - TGTGCCATCAGTGGGGGGACTAGCACAGATACGCAGTATTTT CAISGGTSTDTQYF
few TRBJ2-2 TRBV11-2 TRBD1 TGTGCCAGCAGCTTAGGGGGACAGGGCAACACCGGGGAGCTGTTTTTT CASSLGGQGNTGELFF
- TRBJ2-1 TRBV20-1 TRBD2 TGCAGTGCTACCTTAGCGGGGGCCCACAATGAGCAGTTCTTC CSATLAGAHNEQFF
- TRBJ1-1 TRBV20-1 TRBD1 TGCAGTGCTAGAGTTATTTCCGGGACAGGGAACACTGAAGCTTTCTTT CSARVISGTGNTEAFF
few TRBJ1-4 TRBV10-3 TRBD1 TGTGCCATCAGCCGACAGGGGGCTAATGAAAAACTGTTTTTT CAISRQGANEKLFF
few TRBJ1-5 TRBV20-1 - TGCAGTGCTAGCAGGCCCCAGCATTTT CSASRPQHF
many TRBJ2-3 TRBV4-2 - TGTGCCAGCAGCCAAGAGACCCGCGATACGCAGTATTTT CASSQETRDTQYF
- TRBJ1-2 TRBV3-1 - TGTGCCAGCAGCCAAGGGGACACCGGCGTCTATGGCTACACCTTC CASSQGDTGVYGYTF
few TRBJ2-1 TRBV29-1 - TGCAGCGTTGGCGGAACGTTGGGGGATGAGCAGTTCTTC CSVGGTLGDEQFF
few TRBJ2-3 TRBV29-1 TRBD1 TGCAGCGCGGGACAGATGACAGATACGCAGTATTTT CSAGQMTDTQYF
once TRBJ1-1 TRBV20-1 - TGCAGTGCTAGGGCTTCCCGTTATATCACTGAAGCTTTCTTT CSARASRYITEAFF
- TRBJ2-5 TRBV27 - TGTGCCAGCAGCCCATGGGGGGAACGGGTGTGGAATGAGCAGTACTTC CASSPWGERVWNEQYF
few TRBJ2-7 TRBV11-2 TRBD1 TGTGCCAGCAGCTTAGCCTCAGGGGGCGGTTGGTACGAGCAGTACTTC CASSLASGGGWYEQYF
few TRBJ2-7 TRBV20-1 - TGCAGTGCTGCCCGGGACACTGACTACGAGCAGTACTTC CSAARDTDYEQYF
- TRBJ1-1 TRBV20-1 - TGCAGTGCTAAGATTCTTAGTTACATCTCGAACACTGAAGCTTTCTTT CSAKILSYISNTEAFF
- TRBJ2-5 TRBV7-9 TRBD1 TGTGCCAGCAGCCGACAGGGGGCCTACCAAGAGACCCAGTACTTC CASSRQGAYQETQYF
few TRBJ2-1 TRBV9 TRBD2 TGTGCCAGCAGCGTAGCGGCATCGGGGGAGGGGAACAATGAGCAGTTCTTC CASSVAASGEGNNEQFF
- TRBJ2-1 TRBV6-6 - TGTGCCAGCAGGGTCCAATCAGGTGAGCAGTTCTTC CASRVQSGEQFF
- TRBJ1-2 TRBV5-1 TRBD1 TGCGCCAGCAGTTGGGGGGACAGGGGGCCCTATGGCTACACCTTC CASSWGDRGPYGYTF
- TRBJ2-4 TRBV20-1 - TGCAGTGCTAGAGCGGCCCCACTAGCCAAAAACATTCAGTACTTC CSARAAPLAKNIQYF
few TRBJ2-1 TRBV7-2 TRBD2 TGTGCCAGCAGCTTAGCGCGACTAGCGGTGTACAATGAGCAGTTCTTC CASSLARLAVYNEQFF
many TRBJ1-4 TRBV4-2 - TGTGCCAGCAGACGGACAGTTGCAACTAATGAAAAACTGTTTTTT CASRRTVATNEKLFF
- TRBJ2-1 TRBV28 TRBD2 TGTGCCAGCAGCTCTAGCGGGGTAGGGTCCTACAATGAGCAGTTCTTC CASSSSGVGSYNEQFF
once TRBJ2-1 TRBV4-3 - TGCGCCAGCAGCCAAGAACATGGAACTTTTTACAATGAGCAGTTCTTC CASSQEHGTFYNEQFF
- TRBJ2-1 TRBV7-2 - TGTGCCAGCAGCTTTCCCTGGCTGGCCGACAATGAGCAGTTCTTC CASSFPWLADNEQFF
few TRBJ2-7 TRBV3-1 - TGTGCCAGCAGCCAATTTTGGGCTACTCCCTCTTACGAGCAGTACTTC CASSQFWATPSYEQYF
few TRBJ1-1 TRBV28 - TGTGCCAGCAGTTACCAGTGGCGCTCTGAAGCTTTCTTT CASSYQWRSEAFF
few TRBJ2-3 TRBV12-3/TRBV12-4 TRBD2 TGTGCCAGCAGTTCGCCTCTAGCGGGAGAAAGCGCAGATACGCAGTATTTT CASSSPLAGESADTQYF
- TRBJ1-2 TRBV20-1 - TGCAGTGCTAGAGATCTTGCGGACTATGGCTACACCTTC CSARDLADYGYTF
many TRBJ2-7 TRBV29-1 - TGCAGCGTTGGGACGTCGAGCGTCGGGCAGTACTTC CSVGTSSVGQYF
- TRBJ2-5 TRBV24-1 TRBD1 TGTGCCACCAGTGATTTAAAGGGGGCAGGGACCCAGTACTTC CATSDLKGAGTQYF
- TRBJ1-6 TRBV20-1 TRBD1 TGCAGTGCTAGCTCGACAGGGGGTAATTCACCCCTCCACTTT CSASSTGGNSPLHF
few TRBJ1-1 TRBV12-3/TRBV12-4 - TGTGCCAGCAGTTACGGGTGGGATTCGGGGGACACTGAAGCTTTCTTT CASSYGWDSGDTEAFF
- TRBJ2-3 TRBV24-1 - TGTGCCACCAGTGATTCAACTGGGAGCACAGATACGCAGTATTTT CATSDSTGSTDTQYF
few TRBJ2-1 TRBV5-1 TRBD2 TGCGCCAGCAGCTTACAACCCTTGGGACTAGCGGTGTACAATGAGCAGTTCTTC CASSLQPLGLAVYNEQFF
few TRBJ1-4 TRBV10-2 - TGCGCCAGCGGCGGGTCTAATGAAAAACTGTTTTTT CASGGSNEKLFF
- TRBJ2-3 TRBV12-3/TRBV12-4 - TGTGCCACCAATCGACCGGGACACATGAGCACAGATATGGAATATTTT CATNRPGHMSTDMEYF
- TRBJ2-7 TRBV5-1 - TGCGCCAGCAGCTTGGAACACAGGGAATCAGACGAGCAGTACTTC CASSLEHRESDEQYF
many TRBJ2-7 TRBV5-1 TRBD2 TGCGCCAGCAGCTCCTATGGACTAGCGGGAGTCTACGAGCAGTACTTC CASSSYGLAGVYEQYF
few TRBJ2-2 TRBV12-3/TRBV12-4 - TGTGCCAGCAGTTCAGAGTGGAACACCGGGGAGCTGTTTTTT CASSSEWNTGELFF
few TRBJ2-1 TRBV20-1 - TGCAGTGCCGCGGATTATGAGCAGTTCTTC CSAADYEQFF
few TRBJ2-7 TRBV28 TRBD2 TGTGCCAGCAGTTTAAAGCCCCTATTAGCGGGATTCTACGAGCAGTACTTC CASSLKPLLAGFYEQYF
few TRBJ2-5 TRBV6-5 - TGTGCCAGCAGACCACTAGCTCCTTTACAAGAGACCCAGTACTTC CASRPLAPLQETQYF
few TRBJ2-3 TRBV7-6 TRBD2 TGTGCCAGCAGCTTACCTGGGATTACTAGCGGGTGGACAGATACGCAGTATTTT CASSLPGITSGWTDTQYF